What follows are 30 T cell receptor beta chains derived from one specimen sequenced in a study of PD-1 blockade in mismatch repair-deficient tumors. Assay used: immunoSEQ multiplex PCR; TCRdb lists only in-frame clones, some missing. The data show about 120,000 clones, about nine tenths seen once. This material consisted of peripheral blood, taken 72 weeks after starting pembrolizumab. The receptor set was obtained from an adult with mismatch repair-deficient cancer.

This clone was counted only a few times. The chain uses TRBV5-1 and TRBJ2-5, with 11 bases identical to TRBD2. Germline lookup yields CDR1 SGHRS and CDR2 YFSETQ. CDR3 size: 15 residues. With V trimmed by 7 bases and J by 2 bases, 7 bases remained unmatched. CDR3 DNA: TGCGCCAGCGGCAATAGCGGGAGGGAGCAAGAGACCCAGTACTTC. This encodes CASGNSGREQETQYF.

This chain links TRBV15 with TRBJ1-4; 7 bases are a match to TRBD1. Germline V gene lookup returns CDR1 LNHNV and CDR2 YYDKDF (reference sequence). The V gene end was trimmed by 4 bases and the J gene end by 8 bases; junction bases not matched to a gene: 7. The length of the CDR3 is 14 residues. The DNA for the CDR3 is TGTGCCACCAGCACGACAGGGATTGGCGAAAAACTGTTTTTT. Translation: CATSTTGIGEKLFF.

The chain joins TRBV25-1 to TRBJ2-1, with 13 bases lining up with TRBD2. The CDR3 runs to 16 residues. Germline-derived CDR1 and CDR2 are MGHDK and SYGVNS. After removal of 5 bases from V and 3 bases from J, the junction contained 4 bases not matched to a gene. The CDR3, as DNA: TGTGCCAGCAGTCCTAGGACTAGCGGGAGCTACAATGAGCAGTTCTTC. Its translation: CASSPRTSGSYNEQFF.

The V call is TRBV6-6, the J call TRBJ2-1, with D unresolved. The CDR3 length is 13 residues. Germline CDR1 MNHNY, CDR2 SVGAGI (reference sequence). The V gene lost 2 bases and the J gene lost 6 bases, with 8 bases spanning the gap. The DNA of the CDR3 is TGTGCCAGCAGTTACACTATCAGCAATGAGCAGTTCTTC. It is translated as CASSYTISNEQFF.

V usage is TRBV7-9 and J usage is TRBJ1-3; 7 bases match TRBD1. Trimming at V came to 5 bases and at J to 0 bases, leaving 10 bases not matched to a gene. This CDR3 has 17 residues. CDR1 and CDR2 from the germline V gene are SEHNR and FQNEAQ (reference sequence). The CDR3 protein is CASSPGQSSSSGNTIYF. CDR3 DNA: TGTGCCAGCAGCCCGGGACAGAGTAGTAGCTCTGGAAACACCATATATTTT.

This clone has a single count. V is TRBV4-2 and J is TRBJ1-1; a weak D match, TRBD1 (6 bases). The germline V gene has CDR1 LGHNA and CDR2 YNFKEQ. Trimming shortened V by 4 bases and J by 6 bases, and 21 bases separated the two germline ends. CDR3 length: 16 residues. In DNA, the CDR3 is TGTGCCAGCAGCCCCCAGAAACAGGGTCGGGCCTCTGAAGCTTTCTTT. This encodes CASSPQKQGRASEAFF.

The chain combines TRBV27 with TRBJ2-7, with 7 bases fitting TRBD2. J was trimmed by 7 bases and V by 4 bases; bases with no gene match: 10. The CDR3 covers 14 residues. From germline, CDR1 is MNHEY and CDR2 SMNVEV (reference sequence). The CDR3 sequence: CASSSHQGLWEQYF. CDR3 nucleotide sequence: TGTGCCAGCAGTTCGCACCAGGGACTATGGGAGCAGTACTTC.

The chain has TRBV4-1 and TRBJ2-3; D is unresolved. Germline lookup yields CDR1 MGHRA and CDR2 YSYEKL. The ends were cut back, 2 bases at V and 6 bases at J, with 12 bases in the middle. The length of the CDR3 is 14 residues. The CDR3: CASSQPLVRDTQYF. CDR3 DNA sequence: TGCGCCAGCAGCCAACCCTTGGTGAGGGATACGCAGTATTTT.

The chain recombines TRBV5-1 with TRBJ2-1; 8 bases fit TRBD2. V shed 0 bases, J shed 4 bases, and the junction held 6 bases outside the gene matches. CDR1 and CDR2 from the germline V gene are SGHRS and YFSETQ. The CDR3 consists of 16 residues. The CDR3 loop reads CASSLVGRAAYNEQFF. The CDR3 nucleotides read TGCGCCAGCAGCTTGGTCGGGAGGGCCGCTTACAATGAGCAGTTCTTC.

The chain couples TRBV4-3 to TRBJ2-3, with TRBD2 identical over 13 bases. Germline V CDR1 and CDR2: LGHNA, YSLEER. J gave up 0 bases and V 0 bases, and 6 bases lay outside the gene matches. CDR3 length: 19 amino acids. CDR3 sequence: CASSQDFTSGRASTDTQYF. The DNA for the CDR3 is TGCGCCAGCAGCCAAGATTTTACTAGCGGGAGGGCTAGCACAGATACGCAGTATTTT.

This chain connects TRBV14 to TRBJ2-3; the match to TRBD1 covers 9 bases. V shed 3 bases, J shed 8 bases, and the junction held 6 bases outside the gene matches. The germline V gene encodes CDR1 SGHDN and CDR2 FVKESK. The CDR3 length is 14 residues. CDR3 DNA: TGTGCCAGCAGCCAGGCGGGACAGGGAATTACGCAGTATTTT. It is translated as CASSQAGQGITQYF.

The chain combines TRBV6-5 with TRBJ2-2; D might be TRBD1 (6 bases). The germline CDR1 and CDR2 sequences are MNHEY and SVGAGI. Trimming shortened V by 0 bases and J by 7 bases, and 12 bases separated the two germline ends. The length of the CDR3 is 15 residues. In DNA form, the CDR3 reads TGTGCCAGCAGTTACTCAGACGGACAGAACGGGGAGCTGTTTTTT. This sequence encodes CASSYSDGQNGELFF.

This clone occurred once. V is TRBV25-1 and J is TRBJ2-1, with D perhaps TRBD1 (5 bases). V shed 7 bases and J shed 5 bases, with 12 bases lying between them. Germline CDR1 and CDR2: MGHDK and SYGVNS. The CDR3 length is 13 residues. The CDR3 DNA reads TGTGCCAGCATTGGGCAGGGTCACAATGAGCAGTTCTTC. The encoded protein is CASIGQGHNEQFF.

The chain carries TRBV5-4 and TRBJ2-1; tentative D call: TRBD2 (5 bases). CDR1 is SGHNT, CDR2 YYREEE, per germline (reference sequence). Trimming stripped 4 bases from V and 3 bases from J, with 14 bases between. The CDR3 has 15 residues. The CDR3 loop is CASSRADWGYNEQFF. DNA for the CDR3: TGTGCCAGCAGCAGAGCGGACTGGGGCTACAATGAGCAGTTCTTC. Full variable domain (missing parts from reference TRBV5-4 and TRBJ2-1): ETGVTQSPTHLIKTRGQQVTLRCSSQSGHNTVSWYQQALGQGPQFIFQYYREEENGRGNFPPRFSGLQFPNYSSELNVNALELDDSALYLCASSRADWGYNEQFFGPGTRLTVL.

This clone was found a few times. The chain uses TRBV27 and TRBJ2-7; maybe TRBD1 (6 bases). Germline V gene sequence: CDR1 MNHEY, CDR2 SMNVEV (reference sequence). The V end was cut by 5 bases, the J end by 0 bases, with 11 bases between. This CDR3 spans 14 amino acids. In nucleotides, the CDR3 is TGTGCCAGCAGTACGAACAGGGACTCCTACGAGCAGTACTTC. It specifies CASSTNRDSYEQYF.

This chain connects TRBV4-3 to TRBJ2-7; TRBD2 matches 11 bases. The germline gives CDR1 LGHNA, CDR2 YSLEER. CDR3 length: 17 residues. J gave up 1 base and V 3 bases, and 8 bases lay outside the gene matches. The DNA of the CDR3 is TGCGCCAGCAGCCAGGAATGGACTAGCGGGCCGTCCTACGAGCAGTACTTC. Its protein is CASSQEWTSGPSYEQYF.

The V call is TRBV16, the J call TRBJ1-1; D perhaps matches TRBD1 (6 bases). This CDR3 region has 15 residues. Germline V CDR1 and CDR2: KGHSY, FQNENV. Between the trimmed V and J ends, which lost 2 bases and 1 base, there was a span of 11 bases. The CDR3 sequence is CASSQGWGRNTEAFF. The CDR3 DNA reads TGTGCCAGCAGCCAAGGGTGGGGGCGGAACACTGAAGCTTTCTTT. The full variable domain, completed using reference TRBV16 and TRBJ1-1, is GEEVAQTPKHLVRGEGQKAKLYCAPIKGHSYVFWYQQVLKNEFKFLISFQNENVFDETGMPKERFSAKCLPNSPCSLEIQATKLEDSAVYFCASSQGWGRNTEAFFGQGTRLTVV.

The chain is built from TRBV27 and TRBJ1-5; D is undetermined. Looked up from germline, CDR1 is MNHEY and CDR2 is SMNVEV (reference sequence). The CDR3 length is 16 residues. V was cut by 4 bases and J by 1 base, with 14 bases left in between. CDR3 residues: CASSSGSDGSNQPQHF. CDR3 nucleotides: TGTGCCAGCAGTTCAGGATCCGACGGAAGCAATCAGCCCCAGCATTTT.

This sequence joins TRBV4-3 and TRBJ2-2; 7 bases align to TRBD1. The V gene's germline CDR1 is LGHNA and CDR2 YSLEER. CDR3 length equals 16 residues. J was trimmed by 6 bases and V by 1 base; bases with no gene match: 8. The CDR3 nucleotides read TGCGCCAGCAGCCAAGTAAACAGGGGTGATGCCGGGGAGCTGTTTTTT. It yields the protein CASSQVNRGDAGELFF.

The rearrangement links TRBV7-9 to TRBJ2-1, with 7 bases matching TRBD2. CDR3 length equals 13 residues. V was clipped by 4 bases and J by 7 bases; unmatched bases: 4. Germline V CDR1 and CDR2: SEHNR, FQNEAQ (reference sequence). DNA for the CDR3: TGTGCCAGCAGCTGGGGGGGACTAAATGAGCAGTTCTTC. This codes for CASSWGGLNEQFF.

The rearrangement links TRBV6-6 to TRBJ1-2; D possibly corresponds to TRBD1 (5 bases). Germline V gene lookup returns CDR1 MNHNY and CDR2 SVGAGI (reference sequence). V was pared by 6 bases and J by 7 bases, with 12 bases between. This CDR3 is 12 amino acids long. The CDR3 spells CASRRDARGYTF. The CDR3, as DNA: TGTGCCAGCAGAAGGGACGCCCGTGGCTACACCTTC.

The rearrangement joins TRBV2 to TRBJ2-4; weak D call: TRBD2 (6 bases). The CDR3 totals 17 residues. The germline CDR1 and CDR2 sequences are SNHLY and FYNNEI. V dropped 5 bases and J dropped 0 bases, with 17 bases sitting between them. CDR3 bases: TGTGCCAGCAGTTATACGACCCAGGGACTAGCCAAAAACATTCAGTACTTC. This translates into CASSYTTQGLAKNIQYF.

The chain uses TRBV27 and TRBJ2-1, with 10 bases that match TRBD2. Looked up from germline, CDR1 is MNHEY and CDR2 is SMNVEV (reference sequence). The trim removed 9 bases at V and 3 bases at J, leaving 5 bases unmatched. This CDR3 is 14 amino acids long. This CDR3 is CASTSGNNYNEQFF. The CDR3, as DNA: TGTGCCAGTACTAGCGGGAACAACTACAATGAGCAGTTCTTC.

This sequence joins TRBV5-1 and TRBJ2-7; D is unresolved. V gave up 1 base and J gave up 4 bases, with 9 bases separating them. Germline assignment: CDR1 SGHRS and CDR2 YFSETQ. The CDR3 is made up of 13 amino acids. The CDR3 region has the DNA TGCGCCAGCAGCTTGACGACGCTATACGAGCAGTACTTC. Its protein product is CASSLTTLYEQYF.

The table lists this clone with a count of one. This chain uses TRBV7-8 with TRBJ2-5; weak D call: TRBD2 (6 bases). Trimming cost V 2 bases and J 5 bases, with 15 bases left between them. Germline values: CDR1 SGHVS, CDR2 FQNEAQ. CDR3 length equals 15 residues. The CDR3 DNA follows: TGTGCCAGCAGCTTAAACTTGGGACGGGGGGAGACCCAGTACTTC. This translates into CASSLNLGRGETQYF.

The chain carries TRBV30 and TRBJ1-1; D is uncertain. The CDR3 extends over 14 amino acids. Trimming cost V 4 bases and J 6 bases, with 18 bases left between them. Germline CDR1 is GTSNPN and CDR2 is SVGIG (reference sequence). CDR3 sequence reads: CAWTVGVIGAEAFF. Written as DNA, the CDR3 is TGTGCCTGGACTGTCGGGGTTATCGGTGCTGAAGCTTTCTTT.

The chain employs TRBV7-2 and TRBJ1-3; unclear D gene. V lost 5 bases to trimming and J lost 9 bases, with 20 bases between them. The length of the CDR3 is 15 residues. The germline CDR1 and CDR2 sequences are SGHTA and FQGNSA. The CDR3 protein is CASSLEWVTEGTIYF. CDR3 sequence (DNA): TGTGCCAGCAGCCTCGAATGGGTGACTGAAGGCACCATATATTTT.

The V call is TRBV5-1, the J call TRBJ2-3, with D perhaps assigned TRBD1 or TRBD2 (6 bases each). CDR1 is SGHRS, CDR2 YFSETQ, per germline. Trimming shortened V by 3 bases and J by 2 bases, and 13 bases separated the two germline ends. The CDR3 has 15 residues. The CDR3 DNA sequence: TGCGCCAGCAGCTCGGGGGACACCAACACAGATACGCAGTATTTT. Protein sequence: CASSSGDTNTDTQYF.

The chain links TRBV30 to TRBJ1-2; a weak D match, TRBD1 (5 bases). The CDR3 has 13 amino acids. In germline, CDR1 is GTSNPN, CDR2 SVGIG (reference sequence). Deletions cut 4 bases from V and 4 bases from J, with 13 bases between. The CDR3 sequence: CAWTRRTIYGYTF. CDR3 nucleotides: TGTGCCTGGACACGACGGACAATCTATGGCTACACCTTC.

V is TRBV5-1 and J is TRBJ2-1; 11 bases are shared with TRBD2. This CDR3 region has 16 residues. The trim removed 4 bases at V and 5 bases at J, leaving 8 bases unmatched. Germline CDR1 reads SGHRS; CDR2 reads YFSETQ. The CDR3 DNA reads TGCGCCAGCAGCGGGGATAGCGGGAGGGCAAACAATGAGCAGTTCTTC. It is translated as CASSGDSGRANNEQFF.